Listed here are 27 T cell receptor beta chains from one sample, sequenced in a study of molecular identifiers for immune sequencing clone quantification. A single record per CDR3 protein comes from TCRdb applying MiXCR to the PCR reads. The data contain 460,000 or so distinct CDR3 sequences, about 21% of them singletons. Sequenced material: naive CD8+ T cells from blood, with Jurkat cell RNA spiked in. Subset noted: FACS-sorted CD8+CD4-CCR7+CD45RA+ naive T cells. The source of these receptors is a human donor in good health. Some libraries in this study had Jurkat cell RNA spiked in.

The chain joins TRBV30 to TRBJ2-7; possibly TRBD1 or TRBD2 for D (6 bases each). V was cut by 4 bases and J by 6 bases, with 19 bases left in between. This CDR3 contains 14 residues. Germline V lookup: CDR1 GTSNPN, CDR2 SVGIG (reference sequence). The CDR3 loop is CAWNHGQPEGEQYF. The CDR3, as DNA: TGTGCCTGGAATCACGGACAGCCGGAGGGCGAGCAGTACTTC.

Many counts were recorded for this clonotype. The chain is built from TRBV11-2 and TRBJ2-7; D may match TRBD1 or TRBD2 (5 bases each). The V and J ends lost 5 bases and 5 bases respectively, with 19 bases between them. The CDR3 is 15 residues long. The V gene's germline CDR1 is SGHAT and CDR2 FQNNGV. In nucleotides, the CDR3 is TGTGCCAGCAGCCCGACCGGGACGCCGTCCGACGAGCAGTACTTC. It encodes CASSPTGTPSDEQYF.

As concerns this clonotype: One junction end does not reproduce the germline sequence, and a read error may be involved. The J gene is TRBJ1-2, the V gene TRBV19, with D hard to call. CDR1 and CDR2 (germline): LNHDA, SQIVND (reference sequence). The CDR3 is 18 amino acids. The CDR3 is CASSTHRPSIDGLYGYAF. As DNA, the CDR3 is TGTGCCAGTAGTACTCACCGACCCTCTATCGACGGACTTTATGGCTACGCCTTC.

The sample holds a few counts of this clonotype. The V gene is TRBV27, the J gene TRBJ2-3; TRBD2 might be the D (5 bases). Germline lookup yields CDR1 MNHEY and CDR2 SMNVEV (reference sequence). The V end was cut by 3 bases, the J end by 0 bases, with 13 bases between. The CDR3 loop spans 16 amino acids. CDR3 sequence reads: CASSFRGILSTDTQYF. The DNA for the CDR3 is TGTGCCAGCAGTTTTCGGGGAATCCTCAGCACAGATACGCAGTATTTT.

A few counts support this clonotype. The chain uses TRBV28 and TRBJ2-3; 10 bases fit TRBD1. Germline V gene lookup returns CDR1 MDHEN and CDR2 SYDVKM. V was clipped by 10 bases and J by 1 base; unmatched bases: 14. This CDR3 contains 17 residues. Here the CDR3 DNA reads TGTGCCAAGTCCTCGACAGGGGGCCCCCGTGGCACAGATACGCAGTATTTT. This translates into CAKSSTGGPRGTDTQYF.

The rearrangement joins TRBV6-1 to TRBJ1-5; D gene ambiguous. Between the trimmed V and J ends, which lost 2 bases and 5 bases, there was a span of 19 bases. The CDR3 has 17 residues. Germline V CDR1 and CDR2: MNHNS, SASEGT. The CDR3 nucleotides read TGTGCCAGCAGTGAACCCGTCTGGCAGGTAACTGATCAGCCCCAGCATTTT. It yields the protein CASSEPVWQVTDQPQHF.

This clonotype was recorded only once. This may be a read error, as it is one base from a much larger clone. V is TRBV7-9 and J is TRBJ1-4; 10 bases fit TRBD1. Germline lookup yields CDR1 SEHNR and CDR2 FQNEAQ (reference sequence). This CDR3 is 16 amino acids long. CDR3 DNA: TGTGCCAGCAGCCAATCTCCGGGACAGGGGATGGAAAAACTGTCTTTT. As protein: CASSQSPGQGMEKLSF.

With regard to this clonotype: One base away lies a much larger clone, so this may be a sequencing read error. This chain links TRBV20-1 with TRBJ2-7, with D uncertain. This CDR3 region has 13 residues. Germline CDR1 is DFQATT and CDR2 is SNEGSKA (reference sequence). The DNA for the CDR3 is TGCAGTGCTAGAGAAAAGGGTGGTCACGATCAGTACTTC. This encodes CSAREKGGHDQYF.

Ten or more counts support this clonotype. The chain combines TRBV28 with TRBJ2-3, with D hard to call. CDR1 and CDR2 (germline): MDHEN, SYDVKM. V dropped 3 bases and J dropped 5 bases, with 9 bases sitting between them. This CDR3 has 13 residues. The DNA of the CDR3 is TGTGCCAGCAGTTTTGGTCGCTTAGATACGCAGTATTTT. Translating it yields CASSFGRLDTQYF.

The chain is built from TRBV4-3 and TRBJ2-7; the match to TRBD1 covers 7 bases. The CDR3 covers 15 residues. Looked up from germline, CDR1 is LGHNA and CDR2 is YSLEER. The V and J ends lost 0 bases and 1 base, in that order; junction bases with no gene match: 3. The CDR3 region is CASSQDTRGSYEQYF. The CDR3 DNA is TGCGCCAGCAGCCAAGATACCAGGGGGTCCTACGAGCAGTACTTC.

On this clonotype: Being one base from a much bigger clone, this may be a read error. The V and J genes are TRBV29-1 and TRBJ2-2; unclear D gene. Trimming shortened V by 4 bases and J by 6 bases, and 6 bases separated the two germline ends. The CDR3 is 11 residues long. Germline loops: CDR1 SQVTM, CDR2 ANQGSEA. As DNA, the CDR3 is TGCAGCGTTGGAGTGGCCGGGGAGCTGTTTTTT. It translates to CSVGVAGELFF.

At least ten counts were recorded for this clonotype. V and J are TRBV29-1 and TRBJ2-7; possibly TRBD1 for D (6 bases). V was trimmed by 6 bases and J by 2 bases, leaving 17 bases between them. This CDR3 is built from 14 residues. CDR1 is SQVTM and CDR2 is ANQGSEA in the germline V gene. The CDR3 coding sequence is TGCAGCGTAGGGGCCTGGGACACGACCTACGAGCAGTACTTC. Protein product: CSVGAWDTTYEQYF.

In its sample, this clonotype was seen many times. The CDR3 DNA reads TGTGCCAGCAGTTCCCAGACCAGCACAGATACGCAGTATTTT. Protein product: CASSSQTSTDTQYF. This rearrangement joins TRBV6-5 to TRBJ2-3; D call uncertain. From germline, CDR1 is MNHEY and CDR2 SVGAGI. Deletions cut 4 bases from V and 0 bases from J, with 8 bases between. The CDR3 is 14 amino acids.

This sequence joins TRBV15 and TRBJ1-1; D is ambiguous. Trimming cost V 0 bases and J 0 bases, with 26 bases left between them. The CDR3 sequence is 21 residues long. Germline V gene data show CDR1 as LNHNV and CDR2 as YYDKDF (reference sequence). The CDR3 DNA reads TGTGCCACCAGCAGAGATCGCGGCGACATCCGGTTGGATGAGCTGAACACTGAAGCTTTCTTT. Its translation is CATSRDRGDIRLDELNTEAFF.

This clonotype was detected many times. CDR3 sequence (DNA): TGTGCCAGCAGCTCCCGAGTTAGCGGGACCAGCACAGATACGCAGTATTTT. This gives the protein CASSSRVSGTSTDTQYF. This chain links TRBV7-9 with TRBJ2-3, with TRBD2 identical over 8 bases. The CDR3 covers 17 residues. The trim removed 4 bases at V and 0 bases at J, leaving 9 bases unmatched. In germline, CDR1 is SEHNR, CDR2 FQNEAQ (reference sequence).

This clonotype was counted a few times. V gene TRBV20-1 combines with J gene TRBJ1-1; D perhaps matches TRBD1 (5 bases). The germline gives CDR1 DFQATT, CDR2 SNEGSKA (reference sequence). The CDR3 is made up of 14 amino acids. V was pared by 0 bases and J by 4 bases, with 12 bases between. This chain's CDR3 is CSARDFRAGTEAFF. CDR3 DNA: TGCAGTGCTAGAGATTTCAGGGCGGGCACTGAAGCTTTCTTT.

The rearrangement joins TRBV27 to TRBJ1-3, with 10 bases lining up with TRBD1. CDR1 is MNHEY and CDR2 is SMNVEV in the germline V gene (reference sequence). The CDR3 sequence is 15 residues long. V lost 5 bases to trimming and J lost 3 bases; unmatched junction nucleotides: 4. The CDR3 sequence: CASSRGQGFGNTIYF. The DNA of the CDR3 is TGTGCCAGCAGTAGGGGACAGGGGTTTGGAAACACCATATATTTT.

The chain's CDR3 is CASSFLRLALAGYNEQFF. For the CDR3, the DNA is TGTGCCAGCAGCTTCCTAAGGCTGGCACTAGCGGGCTACAATGAGCAGTTCTTC. The chain recombines TRBV7-6 with TRBJ2-1; 9 bases agree with TRBD2. Trimming removed 3 bases from V and 3 bases from J; junction bases left unmatched: 12. Germline lookup yields CDR1 SGHVS and CDR2 FNYEAQ. CDR3 length equals 18 residues.

This clonotype was observed a few times. The chain is built from TRBV4-1 and TRBJ2-7; tentative D call: TRBD1 (6 bases). Between the trimmed V and J ends, which lost 2 bases and 2 bases, there was a span of 10 bases. The V gene's germline CDR1 is MGHRA and CDR2 YSYEKL. The CDR3 covers 14 residues. The CDR3 loop reads CASSQTGSTYEQYF. The CDR3 DNA is TGCGCCAGCAGCCAAACAGGGTCTACCTACGAGCAGTACTTC.

The sample holds many counts of this clonotype. The gene calls are TRBV30 and TRBJ2-7; TRBD2 is a possible D gene (5 bases). V was shortened by 3 bases and J by 2 bases, with 14 bases between the two germline ends. Per germline, CDR1 GTSNPN and CDR2 SVGIG (reference sequence). CDR3 length: 14 residues. As DNA, the CDR3 is TGTGCCTGGAGGAGAGAGGGTGGGCCCTACGAGCAGTACTTC. It is translated as CAWRREGGPYEQYF.

This clonotype was counted many times. The CDR3 loop reads CASSLLAAQETQYF. The CDR3 nucleotides are TGCGCCAGCAGCTTACTTGCGGCCCAAGAGACCCAGTACTTC. The chain is built from TRBV5-1 and TRBJ2-5; no clear D. CDR1 and CDR2 (germline): SGHRS, YFSETQ. V was clipped by 2 bases and J by 1 base, with 9 bases between them. CDR3 length: 14 residues.

The chain uses TRBV7-6 and TRBJ2-5; 7 positions match TRBD2. This CDR3 has 15 amino acids. The ends lost 2 bases at V and 3 bases at J; junction bases unmatched: 6. Germline V gene lookup returns CDR1 SGHVS and CDR2 FNYEAQ. The CDR3 DNA follows: TGTGCCAGCAGCTTATATGGGGGAGGGGAAGAGACCCAGTACTTC. Amino acid sequence: CASSLYGGGEETQYF.

The rearrangement uses TRBV6-2 or TRBV6-3 and TRBJ2-3; 7 positions match TRBD1. The CDR3 runs to 20 residues. The germline V gene has CDR1 MNHEY and CDR2 SVGEGT. The ends lost 7 bases at V and 2 bases at J; junction bases unmatched: 24. The CDR3 coding sequence is TGTGCCAGCACCCAGTCTCGACCCGTAGTCGTAGGGGGCATCACAGATACGCAGTATTTT. This translates into CASTQSRPVVVGGITDTQYF.

A few counts support this clonotype. The chain couples TRBV27 to TRBJ2-2, with D possibly being TRBD1 or TRBD2 (5 bases each). The V end lost 3 bases, the J end lost 4 bases, and 9 bases lay between the germline ends. Germline V lookup: CDR1 MNHEY, CDR2 SMNVEV (reference sequence). This CDR3 comprises 14 residues. CDR3 in amino acids: CASSFPGTTGELFF. As DNA, the CDR3 is TGTGCCAGCAGTTTCCCGGGGACCACCGGGGAGCTGTTTTTT.

CDR3 in DNA: TGCGCCAGCGGCCCGTACTGGCAGGGATCGGACATTCAGTACTTC. Translating it yields CASGPYWQGSDIQYF. The V and J genes are TRBV4-3 and TRBJ2-4, with D possibly TRBD1 on 5 matching bases. Germline values: CDR1 LGHNA, CDR2 YSLEER. The CDR3 is 15 residues long. Trimming removed 8 bases from V and 8 bases from J, with 22 bases in between.

This clonotype was counted a few times. This rearrangement joins TRBV12-3 or TRBV12-4 to TRBJ1-3; D call uncertain. The CDR3 has 16 amino acids. Trimming removed 5 bases from V and 3 bases from J, with 17 bases in between. CDR3 amino acids: CASSRPRRGDGNTIYF. The CDR3 nucleotides read TGTGCCAGCAGTCGCCCACGGCGGGGAGATGGAAACACCATATATTTT.

V is TRBV27 and J is TRBJ2-2; 7 nucleotides align to TRBD2. The germline V gene has CDR1 MNHEY and CDR2 SMNVEV (reference sequence). The V segment lost 5 bases and the J segment 5 bases; nucleotides outside the gene matches: 14. The CDR3 is made up of 17 amino acids. The CDR3 DNA is TGTGCCAGCAGTCCCGGGTTTGGGGAGGGCCGTACCGGGGAGCTGTTTTTT. Protein product: CASSPGFGEGRTGELFF.